Below, 16 T cell receptor beta chains from the same sample are listed, as sequenced in a study of shared clonotypes between healthy human individuals. Assay: immunoSEQ multiplex PCR; the TCRdb copy retains only in-frame clones and omits some. This table holds 550,000 to 700,000 clones, approximately 73% found once. The sequenced sample was memory CD4+ T cells sorted from blood. Subset specified: CD45RA-negative fraction. All receptors derive from a woman aged 30 to 39 in good health.

Concerning this clone itself: The same CDR3 also results from other DNA sequences found in this sample. The CDR3 loop is CASSSGQGYTGELFF. The CDR3 DNA reads TGTGCCAGCAGCTCTGGACAGGGGTACACCGGGGAGCTGTTTTTT. The chain joins TRBV5-4 to TRBJ2-2, with 9 bases lining up with TRBD1. The CDR3 runs 15 residues. Germline CDR1 reads SGHNT; CDR2 reads YYREEE (reference sequence). J lost 3 bases, V lost 3 bases, and 3 bases had no gene match.

This chain links TRBV2 with TRBJ2-5; D perhaps matches TRBD1 (6 bases). The germline V gene encodes CDR1 SNHLY and CDR2 FYNNEI. The CDR3 contains 15 residues. Deletions cut 7 bases from V and 2 bases from J, with 17 bases between. In DNA form, the CDR3 reads TGTGCCAGCACCTTACAGGGATCCGGGCAAGAGACCCAGTACTTC. Its protein product is CASTLQGSGQETQYF.

The J gene is TRBJ2-7, the V gene TRBV4-2, with TRBD1 as a possible D gene (6 bases). Germline V lookup: CDR1 LGHNA, CDR2 YNFKEQ. This CDR3 has 15 residues. The V gene lost 1 base and the J gene lost 0 bases, with 10 bases spanning the gap. The CDR3 DNA sequence: TGTGCCAGCAGCCAAGGGGGGCAAGCCTCCTACGAGCAGTACTTC. It translates to CASSQGGQASYEQYF.

The chain is built from TRBV5-6 and TRBJ2-7, with D maybe TRBD1 (5 bases). Germline V gene data show CDR1 as SGHDT and CDR2 as YYEEEE. V lost 4 bases and J 2 bases, leaving 10 bases between the germline ends. The CDR3 runs to 13 residues. CDR3 protein: CASSGLGAYEQYF. Written as DNA, the CDR3 is TGTGCCAGCAGCGGGCTAGGGGCCTACGAGCAGTACTTC.

Comment on this clone: One base away lies a much larger clone, so this may be a sequencing read error. The identical CDR3 is also encoded by other nucleotide sequences in the sample. The CDR3 coding sequence is TGTGCCAGCAGCCGAGACTTTTCCTCCTACGAGCAGTACTTC. As protein: CASSRDFSSYEQYF. The rearrangement links TRBV6-5 to TRBJ2-5; no firm D call. The J call could be wrong; TRBJ2-7 is a better fit for the DNA end. CDR3 length equals 14 residues. Germline CDR1 is MNHEY and CDR2 is SVGAGI.

At least ten counts were recorded for this clone. V gene TRBV4-2 combines with J gene TRBJ1-1; 7 nucleotides agree with TRBD1. J lost 10 bases, V lost 0 bases, and 5 bases had no gene match. CDR1 and CDR2 from the germline V gene are LGHNA and YNFKEQ. The length of the CDR3 is 13 residues. CDR3 residues: CASSQDARGRAFF. CDR3 coding DNA: TGTGCCAGCAGCCAAGATGCGAGGGGGCGAGCTTTCTTT.

V gene TRBV7-9 combines with J gene TRBJ2-2; D uncertain. Between the trimmed V and J ends, which lost 3 bases and 0 bases, there was a span of 5 bases. The CDR3 is made up of 14 amino acids. Per germline, CDR1 SEHNR and CDR2 FQNEAQ (reference sequence). The CDR3 sequence is CASSFFANTGELFF. The CDR3 coding sequence is TGTGCCAGCAGCTTTTTCGCGAACACCGGGGAGCTGTTTTTT.

The rearrangement uses TRBV5-1 and TRBJ2-7; D tentatively fits TRBD1 or TRBD2 (7 bases each). The germline V gene has CDR1 SGHRS and CDR2 YFSETQ. Deletions cut 5 bases from V and 2 bases from J, with 11 bases between. CDR3 size: 13 residues. In nucleotides, the CDR3 is TGCGCCAGCAGGAGCGGGACAGCCTACGAGCAGTACTTC. It is translated as CASRSGTAYEQYF.

The genes are TRBV7-9 and TRBJ1-4; D unresolved. V lost 5 bases and J 4 bases, leaving 17 bases between the germline ends. The CDR3 consists of 16 residues. Germline-derived CDR1 and CDR2 are SEHNR and FQNEAQ (reference sequence). CDR3 sequence reads: CASSRFTGSFNEKLFF. The CDR3 nucleotides read TGTGCCAGCAGCCGATTCACGGGGAGCTTTAATGAAAAACTGTTTTTT.

V usage is TRBV9 and J usage is TRBJ2-7; 7 bases agree with TRBD2. This CDR3 spans 15 amino acids. The germline V gene encodes CDR1 SGDLS and CDR2 YYNGEE. V trimming: 0 bases; J trimming: 4 bases; junction bases outside the gene matches: 7. The CDR3 region is CASSVVASGFYEQYF. CDR3 nucleotide sequence: TGTGCCAGCAGCGTAGTCGCTAGCGGATTTTACGAGCAGTACTTC.

The V call is TRBV30, the J call TRBJ2-1; D remains ambiguous. Germline V gives CDR1 GTSNPN, CDR2 SVGIG (reference sequence). The CDR3 spans 12 residues. V was trimmed by 5 bases and J by 9 bases, leaving 14 bases between them. The CDR3 region has the DNA TGTGCCTGGGGCCTCGGTAGTGGTGAGCAGTTCTTC. This translates into CAWGLGSGEQFF.

The chain couples TRBV5-1 to TRBJ2-3; 7 bases align to TRBD2. The germline V gene has CDR1 SGHRS and CDR2 YFSETQ. Germline trimming cut 4 bases from V and 0 bases from J; bases unmatched to any gene: 8. This CDR3 has 16 amino acids. CDR3 coding DNA: TGCGCCAGCAGCCCGGGACTATCCGAAAGCACAGATACGCAGTATTTT. Protein product: CASSPGLSESTDTQYF. Looking up the rest from reference TRBV5-1 and TRBJ2-3 gives the full variable domain: KAGVTQTPRYLIKTRGQQVTLSCSPISGHRSVSWYQQTPGQGLQFLFEYFSETQRNKGNFPGRFSGRQFSNSRSEMNVSTLELGDSALYLCASSPGLSESTDTQYFGPGTRLTVL.

The chain has TRBV5-1 and TRBJ2-2; the D is unclear. The CDR3 length is 15 residues. V was pared by 2 bases and J by 2 bases, with 10 bases between. Per germline, CDR1 SGHRS and CDR2 YFSETQ. The CDR3 region is CASSFSLSNTGELFF. CDR3 DNA sequence: TGCGCCAGCAGCTTTTCCCTCTCAAACACCGGGGAGCTGTTTTTT. Full variable domain (remainder filled in from reference TRBV5-1 and TRBJ2-2): KAGVTQTPRYLIKTRGQQVTLSCSPISGHRSVSWYQQTPGQGLQFLFEYFSETQRNKGNFPGRFSGRQFSNSRSEMNVSTLELGDSALYLCASSFSLSNTGELFFGEGSRLTVL.

This chain links TRBV6-1 with TRBJ1-2; a weak D match, TRBD1 (5 bases). The V and J ends lost 8 bases and 5 bases respectively, with 21 bases between them. The CDR3 is 15 amino acids. Looked up from germline, CDR1 is MNHNS and CDR2 is SASEGT. In DNA, the CDR3 is TGTGCCAGCTGGTCGGGAGTGGGGGGAGCTTATGGCTACACCTTC. The encoded protein is CASWSGVGGAYGYTF.

The chain joins TRBV6-5 to TRBJ1-2, with D uncertain. The germline CDR1 and CDR2 sequences are MNHEY and SVGAGI. V was pared by 0 bases and J by 8 bases, with 13 bases between. This CDR3 region has 14 residues. CDR3 protein: CASSYSGRDKGYTF. CDR3 nucleotide sequence: TGTGCCAGCAGTTACTCGGGTAGAGACAAAGGCTACACCTTC.

The chain couples TRBV7-2 to TRBJ2-1; 8 bases map to TRBD1. J lost 6 bases, V lost 5 bases, and 15 bases had no gene match. This CDR3 comprises 17 residues. Looked up from germline, CDR1 is SGHTA and CDR2 is FQGNSA. This CDR3 reads CASSRGEGTGEANEQFF. Here the CDR3 DNA reads TGTGCCAGCAGCCGTGGTGAAGGGACAGGAGAAGCCAATGAGCAGTTCTTC.